The 27 T cell receptor beta chains below all came from one sample that was sequenced in a study of cytomegalovirus exposure and HLA in healthy donors. A multiplex PCR was run with 60 Vbeta primers and 13 Jbeta primers. Profiling relied on immunoSEQ multiplex PCR, and the TCRdb table lists in-frame clones only, not all of them. The profile covers fewer than 120,000 clones, with over 65% appearing a single time and 13% taken by the ten largest. The sample taken for sequencing was PBMCs. Every receptor here comes from a man aged 25-40 years in good health and CMV-seropositive.

V and J are TRBV6-1 and TRBJ1-1; D is undetermined. CDR1 MNHNS and CDR2 SASEGT come from the germline V gene. Between the trimmed V and J ends, which lost 7 bases and 2 bases, there was a span of 8 bases. There are 12 residues in the CDR3. CDR3 region: CASTLTNTEAFF. DNA of the CDR3: TGTGCCAGCACTCTAACCAACACTGAAGCTTTCTTT.

This chain links TRBV7-3 with TRBJ1-3; no clear D gene. V shed 2 bases and J shed 0 bases, with 11 bases lying between them. The CDR3 runs 16 residues. Germline lookup yields CDR1 SGHTA and CDR2 FQGTGA. In DNA, the CDR3 is TGTGCCAGCAGCTTACAATCCTCCGGCTCTGGAAACACCATATATTTT. This codes for CASSLQSSGSGNTIYF.

This clone has only one observation. The V gene is TRBV6-4, the J gene TRBJ2-3, with D unresolved. This CDR3 has 13 amino acids. Germline loops: CDR1 MRHNA, CDR2 SNTAGT. Deletions cut 4 bases from V and 8 bases from J, with 13 bases between. The CDR3 DNA sequence: TGTGCCAGCAGTGTTGACTCCTCTGGTACGCAGTATTTT. Protein sequence: CASSVDSSGTQYF.

This clone was counted between two and nine times. The rearrangement uses TRBV5-8 and TRBJ2-7; 7 positions match TRBD1. The CDR3 sequence is 15 residues long. The ends lost 1 base at V and 3 bases at J; junction bases unmatched: 7. Germline CDR1 SGHTS, CDR2 YDEGEE. The CDR3 sequence is CASSLYGDSYYEQYF. The CDR3 region has the DNA TGTGCCAGCAGCTTGTACGGGGACAGCTACTACGAGCAGTACTTC.

This chain connects TRBV27 to TRBJ2-7, with TRBD1 identical over 10 bases. J lost 5 bases, V lost 5 bases, and 9 bases had no gene match. The germline gives CDR1 MNHEY, CDR2 SMNVEV (reference sequence). The length of the CDR3 is 15 residues. In DNA, the CDR3 is TGTGCCAGCAGTCTAGAGGGACAGGGGAGACACGAGCAGTACTTC. This codes for CASSLEGQGRHEQYF.

This clone appeared a few times. This chain links TRBV10-3 with TRBJ2-5; the D gene is possibly TRBD1 (6 bases). Trimming cost V 6 bases and J 2 bases, with 13 bases left between them. This CDR3 is 14 amino acids long. Germline V CDR1 and CDR2: ENHRY, SYGVKD. In nucleotides, the CDR3 is TGTGCCATCAGCGAACGGGACATGCAAGAGACCCAGTACTTC. Residues: CAISERDMQETQYF.

The CDR3, as DNA: TGTGCCAGCAGTTTATGGGCAGGGAAGGATCAGCCCCAGCATTTT. It specifies CASSLWAGKDQPQHF. The chain has TRBV27 and TRBJ1-5; tentative D call: TRBD1 (5 bases). CDR3 length equals 15 residues. V lost 1 base and J 5 bases, leaving 12 bases between the germline ends. Germline CDR1 and CDR2: MNHEY and SMNVEV (reference sequence).

This clone was counted between two and nine times. J is TRBJ1-4 and V is TRBV28, with D perhaps TRBD1 (6 bases). The CDR3 length is 19 residues. The germline V gene has CDR1 MDHEN and CDR2 SYDVKM. The V and J ends lost 2 bases and 0 bases respectively, with 19 bases between them. The CDR3 loop reads CASSLIPGAPSTTNEKLFF. The CDR3 nucleotides read TGTGCCAGCAGTTTAATCCCAGGGGCCCCTTCGACAACTAATGAAAAACTGTTTTTT.

The V and J genes are TRBV9 and TRBJ2-2; D might be TRBD2 (5 bases). Germline-derived CDR1 and CDR2 are SGDLS and YYNGEE. Trimming took 3 bases from V and 0 from J, leaving 21 bases between them. This CDR3 has 19 residues. Here the CDR3 reads CASSGPRGSGNPNTGELFF. CDR3 nucleotide sequence: TGTGCCAGCAGCGGCCCCCGGGGTTCCGGGAATCCGAACACCGGGGAGCTGTTTTTT.

This rearrangement joins TRBV19 to TRBJ1-1; 7 bases map to TRBD1. V gave up 8 bases and J gave up 0 bases; unmatched junction bases: 6. The length of the CDR3 is 14 residues. Germline V gene sequence: CDR1 LNHDA, CDR2 SQIVND (reference sequence). The CDR3 loop reads CASGQQGLNTEAFF. The CDR3 DNA sequence: TGTGCCAGTGGGCAACAGGGGTTGAACACTGAAGCTTTCTTT.

This clone was seen a handful of times. The chain is built from TRBV5-1 and TRBJ2-1, with 8 bases lining up with TRBD2. V lost 0 bases, J lost 5 bases, and 13 bases stayed unmatched. The CDR3 length is 18 residues. Germline loops: CDR1 SGHRS, CDR2 YFSETQ. DNA for the CDR3: TGCGCCAGCAGCTTGGGGGGCCCACGGGGGGGCAGGAACAATGAGCAGTTCTTC. Amino acids: CASSLGGPRGGRNNEQFF.

This rearrangement joins TRBV4-1 to TRBJ2-2, with TRBD1 matching 8 bases. Germline-derived CDR1 and CDR2 are MGHRA and YSYEKL. V trimming: 2 bases; J trimming: 1 base; junction bases outside the gene matches: 3. The CDR3 extends over 16 amino acids. The CDR3 spells CASSQSDRGNTGELFF. CDR3 bases: TGCGCCAGCAGCCAATCCGACAGGGGGAACACCGGGGAGCTGTTTTTT.

The V gene is TRBV9, the J gene TRBJ2-2; the match to TRBD2 covers 7 bases. Germline-derived CDR1 and CDR2 are SGDLS and YYNGEE. The CDR3 consists of 16 residues. V lost 1 base and J lost 4; bases outside the gene matches: 7. CDR3 residues: CASSVTAGTVTGELFF. As DNA, the CDR3 is TGTGCCAGCAGCGTAACAGCGGGGACCGTCACCGGGGAGCTGTTTTTT.

The chain uses TRBV5-6 and TRBJ2-6; the D is unclear. Between the trimmed V and J ends, which lost 1 base and 0 bases, there was a span of 2 bases. Germline CDR1 and CDR2: SGHDT and YYEEEE. This CDR3 comprises 14 residues. For the CDR3, the DNA is TGTGCCAGCAGCTTGCTCTCTGGGGCCAACGTCCTGACTTTC. This translates into CASSLLSGANVLTF. Full variable domain (remainder filled in from reference TRBV5-6 and TRBJ2-6): DAGVTQSPTHLIKTRGQQVTLRCSPKSGHDTVSWYQQALGQGPQFIFQYYEEEERQRGNFPDRFSGHQFPNYSSELNVNALLLGDSALYLCASSLLSGANVLTFGAGSRLTVL.

This chain connects TRBV30 to TRBJ1-4; D perhaps matches TRBD1 (5 bases). Trimming left V 4 bases short and J 8 bases short, with 11 bases between. Per the germline V gene, CDR1 is GTSNPN and CDR2 is SVGIG (reference sequence). There are 12 residues in the CDR3. The CDR3 sequence is CAWTGGGEKLFF. The CDR3 DNA sequence: TGTGCCTGGACCGGCGGGGGGGAAAAACTGTTTTTT.

J is TRBJ2-7 and V is TRBV6-6; maybe TRBD1 (5 bases). The germline CDR1 and CDR2 sequences are MNHNY and SVGAGI (reference sequence). This CDR3 has 14 residues. Trimming took 4 bases from V and 2 from J, leaving 12 bases between them. The CDR3 is CASSLGVGTYEQYF. The DNA of the CDR3 is TGTGCCAGCAGTTTAGGGGTTGGGACCTACGAGCAGTACTTC.

The chain links TRBV6-5 to TRBJ1-2, with D tentatively TRBD1 (6 bases). V lost 6 bases to trimming and J lost 2 bases, with 16 bases between them. Germline V lookup: CDR1 MNHEY, CDR2 SVGAGI. CDR3 length equals 15 residues. The CDR3 reads CASSPGGGLNYGYTF. CDR3 nucleotides: TGTGCCAGCAGCCCCGGGGGGGGGCTCAACTATGGCTACACCTTC.

This clone was recorded once. The J gene is TRBJ2-1, the V gene TRBV19; D possibly corresponds to TRBD2 (5 bases). Germline CDR1 LNHDA, CDR2 SQIVND (reference sequence). The CDR3 spans 11 residues. V lost 4 bases to trimming and J lost 8 bases, with 6 bases between them. The CDR3 DNA sequence: TGTGCCAGTAGTACCGGGGATGAGCAGTTCTTC. Translated, it gives CASSTGDEQFF.

V and J are TRBV7-2 and TRBJ2-2; D gene unclear. Between the trimmed V and J ends, which lost 5 bases and 6 bases, there was a span of 16 bases. Looked up from germline, CDR1 is SGHTA and CDR2 is FQGNSA. The CDR3 consists of 15 residues. For the CDR3, the DNA is TGTGCCAGCAGCCCCCGGAGTAGTCCCGCCGGGGAGCTGTTTTTT. It specifies CASSPRSSPAGELFF.

This chain connects TRBV19 to TRBJ2-3; 13 bases agree with TRBD2. The CDR3 spans 19 residues. The trim removed 8 bases at V and 0 bases at J, leaving 14 bases unmatched. Germline values: CDR1 LNHDA, CDR2 SQIVND (reference sequence). The CDR3 here is CASGPRLAGGTFSTDTQYF. Here the CDR3 DNA reads TGTGCCAGTGGTCCCCGACTAGCGGGGGGTACTTTTAGCACAGATACGCAGTATTTT. The full variable domain, rest sourced from reference TRBV19 and TRBJ2-3, is DGGITQSPKYLFRKEGQNVTLSCEQNLNHDAMYWYRQDPGQGLRLIYYSQIVNDFQKGDIAEGYSVSREKKESFPLTVTSAQKNPTAFYLCASGPRLAGGTFSTDTQYFGPGTRLTVL.

The chain carries TRBV4-3 and TRBJ1-2; D perhaps matches TRBD1 (6 bases). Looked up from germline, CDR1 is LGHNA and CDR2 is YSLEER. Trimming removed 1 base at V and 8 bases at J, with 14 bases between. This CDR3 region has 14 residues. CDR3 protein: CASSQGQGTPGYTF. Written as DNA, the CDR3 is TGCGCCAGCAGCCAAGGCCAGGGGACACCGGGCTACACCTTC.

The CDR3 region is CASSWGQGIYEQYF. Here the CDR3 DNA reads TGTGCCAGCAGCTGGGGACAGGGGATATACGAGCAGTACTTC. The rearrangement joins TRBV5-6 to TRBJ2-5, with 10 positions matching TRBD1. With the DNA end fitting TRBJ2-7 better, the J assignment may be wrong. The CDR3 covers 14 residues. In germline, CDR1 is SGHDT, CDR2 YYEEEE.

The chain employs TRBV4-3 and TRBJ1-5; the match to TRBD1 covers 7 bases. The length of the CDR3 is 13 residues. Per the germline V gene, CDR1 is LGHNA and CDR2 is YSLEER. Germline trimming cut 0 bases from V and 16 bases from J; bases unmatched to any gene: 9. The CDR3 DNA reads as TGCGCCAGCAGCCAAGATGGGCAGGGGGTACTCCATTTT. Its protein product is CASSQDGQGVLHF.

The rearrangement joins TRBV18 to TRBJ1-2; D gene ambiguous. The germline gives CDR1 KGHSH, CDR2 LQKENI. The V and J ends lost 2 bases and 5 bases respectively, with 18 bases between them. The length of the CDR3 is 16 residues. CDR3 loop: CASSPEAATFGYGYTF. DNA for the CDR3: TGTGCCAGCTCACCAGAGGCCGCGACCTTCGGGTATGGCTACACCTTC.

This clone showed up just a few times. CDR3 sequence: CASSWGQTQETQYF. The CDR3 nucleotides are TGTGCCAGCAGCTGGGGACAGACCCAAGAGACCCAGTACTTC. V is TRBV5-6 and J is TRBJ2-5; 7 positions agree with TRBD1. CDR3 length equals 14 residues. Germline V gene sequence: CDR1 SGHDT, CDR2 YYEEEE. The V segment lost 3 bases and the J segment 1 base; nucleotides outside the gene matches: 3.

A few counts support this clone. The J gene is TRBJ1-4, the V gene TRBV6-1; 7 nucleotides align to TRBD1. Germline-derived CDR1 and CDR2 are MNHNS and SASEGT. V trimming: 6 bases; J trimming: 7 bases; junction bases outside the gene matches: 8. CDR3 length: 14 amino acids. The CDR3 region has the DNA TGTGCCAGCAGATCGGGACAGACCCTTGAAAAACTGTTTTTT. This encodes CASRSGQTLEKLFF.

This chain's CDR3 is CASSPEGFGTGSYEQYF. The CDR3 nucleotides are TGTGCCAGCAGCCCCGAAGGTTTCGGGACAGGGAGTTACGAGCAGTACTTC. The chain is built from TRBV7-8 and TRBJ2-7, with 9 bases fitting TRBD1. Germline lookup yields CDR1 SGHVS and CDR2 FQNEAQ. Trimming cost V 5 bases and J 4 bases; bases outside gene matches: 15. The CDR3 consists of 17 residues.